The 13 T cell receptor beta chains below were found in one sample sequenced in a study of regulatory T cells in long-lasting Graves disease. Investigators prepared the TCR beta libraries by applying iRepertoire HTBI primers and Arm-PCR of CDR3 regions. TCRdb re-called the multiplex PCR reads with MiXCR, one entry per CDR3 protein. The sample records around 450,000 distinct CDR3 sequences, under 25% being singletons. Specified time point: persistent/refractory GD, antithyroid drugs over 5 years with positive TRAb. The authors made the TCR library using RNA they extracted from PBMCs. Specimen: peripheral blood mononuclear cells (PBMCs), collected when the disease was refractory, from a patient treated with antithyroid drugs. The receptors shown here come from a female donor with Graves disease.

This clonotype was seen more than once but under ten times. CDR3 residues: CASSATGVGFTEAFF. Written as DNA, the CDR3 is TGTGCCAGCTCAGCCACAGGGGTGGGTTTCACTGAAGCTTTCTTT. The rearrangement links TRBV18 to TRBJ1-1, with 7 bases aligning to TRBD1. Unmatched junction bases numbered 10, after V lost 5 bases and J lost 4 bases. The CDR3 is made up of 15 amino acids. Germline-derived CDR1 and CDR2 are KGHSH and LQKENI.

Note on this clonotype: With a much larger clone just one base away, this may be a read error. The chain combines TRBV12-3 or TRBV12-4 with TRBJ2-7; D is perhaps TRBD2 (6 bases). The CDR3 spans 14 residues. Trimming removed 5 bases from V and 9 bases from J, with 20 bases in between. CDR3 in DNA: TGTGCCAGCAGTCACCGATTTGCGGGGCCAGGGCAGTACTTC. Translating gives CASSHRFAGPGQYF.

This clonotype was picked up many times. This chain joins TRBV2 and TRBJ1-1; D ambiguous. CDR3 length equals 13 residues. Germline CDR1 is SNHLY and CDR2 is FYNNEI. The ends were cut back, 4 bases at V and 0 bases at J, with 6 bases in the middle. The CDR3 DNA reads TGTGCCAGCAGTGGTGACATGAACACTGAAGCTTTCTTT. As protein: CASSGDMNTEAFF.

This clonotype was observed a handful of times. A junction end diverges from the germline sequence, so it may reflect a read error. The J gene is TRBJ2-5, the V gene TRBV20-1, with 7 bases matching TRBD1. In germline, CDR1 is DFQATT, CDR2 SNEGSKA (reference sequence). The CDR3 runs 15 residues. The CDR3 DNA follows: TGCAGTGCTAGTGGACTCCGGGACAGACAAGAGACCCAGCACTTC. Residues: CSASGLRDRQETQHF.

The table lists this clonotype with many counts. This sequence joins TRBV6-1 and TRBJ1-1; 9 bases agree with TRBD1. Germline-derived CDR1 and CDR2 are MNHNS and SASEGT. The CDR3 covers 14 residues. The J segment lost 4 bases and the V segment lost 4 bases, leaving 4 bases of the junction unmatched. CDR3 amino acids: CASSAGQGSTEAFF. The CDR3 nucleotides are TGTGCCAGCAGTGCGGGACAGGGTAGCACTGAAGCTTTCTTT.

This rearrangement joins TRBV11-2 to TRBJ2-4; 12 bases agree with TRBD2. This CDR3 has 19 amino acids. From germline, CDR1 is SGHAT and CDR2 FQNNGV. J was trimmed by 3 bases and V by 5 bases; bases with no gene match: 14. The CDR3 region is CASSVRLAGASRGKNIQYF. CDR3 DNA sequence: TGTGCCAGCAGCGTACGACTAGCGGGAGCTTCTAGGGGCAAAAACATTCAGTACTTC.

This sequence joins TRBV11-3 and TRBJ2-5; the match to TRBD1 covers 8 bases. Germline CDR1 is SGHNT and CDR2 is YENEEA. The CDR3 is 14 residues long. The J segment lost 5 bases and the V segment lost 1 base, leaving 3 bases of the junction unmatched. The CDR3 is CASSLGQGFETQYF. Written as DNA, the CDR3 is TGTGCCAGCAGCTTAGGACAGGGGTTCGAGACCCAGTACTTC.

The chain recombines TRBV6-1 with TRBJ1-4; TRBD1 matches at 8 bases. This CDR3 region has 14 residues. The V gene end was trimmed by 4 bases and the J gene end by 4 bases; junction bases not matched to a gene: 2. The germline V gene encodes CDR1 MNHNS and CDR2 SASEGT. Written as DNA, the CDR3 is TGTGCCAGCAGTGCGACAGGGGTTAATGAAAAACTGTTTTTT. Its protein product is CASSATGVNEKLFF.

V and J are TRBV9 and TRBJ1-1; possible D gene TRBD1, 5 bases. Trimming removed 4 bases at V and 0 bases at J, with 13 bases between. This CDR3 is built from 15 residues. Looked up from germline, CDR1 is SGDLS and CDR2 is YYNGEE. The CDR3 region has the DNA TGTGCCAGCAGCCCCCAGGGTAACATGAACACTGAAGCTTTCTTT. Its translation: CASSPQGNMNTEAFF.

This clonotype was seen many times. The chain uses TRBV24-1 and TRBJ1-5; TRBD1 matches at 7 bases. The CDR3 contains 16 residues. The ends lost 4 bases at V and 2 bases at J; junction bases unmatched: 7. Per germline, CDR1 KGHDR and CDR2 SFDVKD. The DNA of the CDR3 is TGTGCCACCAGTGAAACCGGGACAGAGGGCAATCAGCCCCAGCATTTT. Amino acids: CATSETGTEGNQPQHF.

This clonotype has ten or more counts. The CDR3 sequence is CASSGGSGDTGELFF. CDR3 in DNA: TGTGCCAGCAGTGGGGGCTCTGGGGACACCGGGGAGCTGTTTTTT. This chain connects TRBV27 to TRBJ2-2; TRBD1 is a possible D gene (6 bases). V was trimmed by 5 bases and J by 3 bases, leaving 13 bases between them. The CDR3 consists of 15 residues. Germline V gene data show CDR1 as MNHEY and CDR2 as SMNVEV (reference sequence).

Ten or more counts support this clonotype. The chain has TRBV28 and TRBJ2-5, with 7 bases that match TRBD2. Germline-derived CDR1 and CDR2 are MDHEN and SYDVKM. The CDR3 has 19 amino acids. Trimming cost V 6 bases and J 5 bases; bases outside gene matches: 24. DNA of the CDR3: TGTGCCAGCAGCACCCGGACACCCGCTGGGGGAGGGGTCGGGGAGACCCAGTACTTC. Translated: CASSTRTPAGGGVGETQYF. The full variable domain, completed using reference TRBV28 and TRBJ2-5, is DVKVTQSSRYLVKRTGEKVFLECVQDMDHENMFWYRQDPGLGLRLIYFSYDVKMKEKGDIPEGYSVSREKKERFSLILESASTNQTSMYLCASSTRTPAGGGVGETQYFGPGTRLLVL.

This clonotype was seen once. Written as DNA, the CDR3 is TGTGCCAGCAGCTTTGTAGGGGTCCACGAGCAGTACTTC. Amino acid sequence: CASSFVGVHEQYF. The chain links TRBV7-9 to TRBJ2-7; perhaps TRBD1 as D (5 bases). The CDR3 consists of 13 residues. The germline V gene has CDR1 SEHNR and CDR2 FQNEAQ (reference sequence). Trimming removed 3 bases at V and 5 bases at J, with 11 bases between.